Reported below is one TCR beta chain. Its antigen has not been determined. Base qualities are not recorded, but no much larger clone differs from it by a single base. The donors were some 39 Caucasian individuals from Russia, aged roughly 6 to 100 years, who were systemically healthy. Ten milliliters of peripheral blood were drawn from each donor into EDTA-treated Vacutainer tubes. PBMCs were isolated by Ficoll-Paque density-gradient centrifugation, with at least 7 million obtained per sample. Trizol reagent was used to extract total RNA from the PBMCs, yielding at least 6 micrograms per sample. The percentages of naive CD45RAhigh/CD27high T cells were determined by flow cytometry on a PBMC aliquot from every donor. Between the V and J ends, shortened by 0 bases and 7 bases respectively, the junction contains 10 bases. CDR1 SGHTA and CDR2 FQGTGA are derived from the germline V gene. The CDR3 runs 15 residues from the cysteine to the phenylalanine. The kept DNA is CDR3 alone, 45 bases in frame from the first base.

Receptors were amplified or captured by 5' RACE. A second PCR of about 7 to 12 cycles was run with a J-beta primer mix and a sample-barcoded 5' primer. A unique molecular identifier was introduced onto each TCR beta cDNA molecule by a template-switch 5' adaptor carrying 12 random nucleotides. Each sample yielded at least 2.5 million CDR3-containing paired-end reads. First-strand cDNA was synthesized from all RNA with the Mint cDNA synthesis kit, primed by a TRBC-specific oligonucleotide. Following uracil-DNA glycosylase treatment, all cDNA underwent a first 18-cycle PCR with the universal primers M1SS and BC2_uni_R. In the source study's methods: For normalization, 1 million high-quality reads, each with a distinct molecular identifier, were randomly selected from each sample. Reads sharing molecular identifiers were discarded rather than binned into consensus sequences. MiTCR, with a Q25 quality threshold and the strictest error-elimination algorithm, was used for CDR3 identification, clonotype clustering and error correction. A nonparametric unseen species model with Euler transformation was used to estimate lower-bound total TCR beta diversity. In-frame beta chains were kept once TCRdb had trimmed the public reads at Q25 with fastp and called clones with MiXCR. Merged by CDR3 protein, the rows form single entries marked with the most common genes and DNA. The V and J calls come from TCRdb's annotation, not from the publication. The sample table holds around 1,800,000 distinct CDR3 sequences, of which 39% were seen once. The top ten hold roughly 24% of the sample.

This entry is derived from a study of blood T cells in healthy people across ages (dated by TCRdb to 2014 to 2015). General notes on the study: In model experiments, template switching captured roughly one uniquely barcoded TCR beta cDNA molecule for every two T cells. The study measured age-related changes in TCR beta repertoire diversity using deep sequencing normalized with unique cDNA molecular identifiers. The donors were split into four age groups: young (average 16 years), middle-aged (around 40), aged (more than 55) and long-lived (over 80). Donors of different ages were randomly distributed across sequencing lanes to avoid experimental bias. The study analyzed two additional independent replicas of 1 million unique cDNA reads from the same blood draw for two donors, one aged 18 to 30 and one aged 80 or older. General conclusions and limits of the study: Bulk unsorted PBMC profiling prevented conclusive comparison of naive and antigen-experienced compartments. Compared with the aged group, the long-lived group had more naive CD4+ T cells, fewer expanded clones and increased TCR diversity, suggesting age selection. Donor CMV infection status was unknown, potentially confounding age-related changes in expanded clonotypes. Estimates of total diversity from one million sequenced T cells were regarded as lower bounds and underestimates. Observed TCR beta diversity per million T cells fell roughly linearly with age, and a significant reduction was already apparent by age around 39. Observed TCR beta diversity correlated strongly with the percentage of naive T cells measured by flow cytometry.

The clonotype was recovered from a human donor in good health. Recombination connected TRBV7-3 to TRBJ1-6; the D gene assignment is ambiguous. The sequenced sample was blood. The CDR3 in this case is CASSLTSRTNSPLHF. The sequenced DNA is TGTGCCAGCAGCTTAACGTCCAGGACCAATTCACCCCTCCACTTT.